This is a list of T cell receptor beta chains from one sample in a study of blood T cell repertoires in COVID-19. The assay was immunoSEQ multiplex PCR, and TCRdb's table has in-frame clones only and misses some. The data contain about 77,000 clones, more than 75% of them singletons. What was sequenced was peripheral blood. The receptors derive from an elderly woman with active or convalescent COVID-19. CDR3s include the opening cysteine and the closing phenylalanine or tryptophan. A D gene is named only where the DNA matches it firmly. The size field is filled for only some rows; it gives once, few, many or a size class.

J: TRBJ1-4
D: TRBD1
size: -
V: TRBV2
length: 15
CDR3: CASTPLTGVNEKLFF
DNA: TGTGCCAGCACCCCCCTAACAGGGGTTAATGAAAAACTGTTTTTT

J: TRBJ1-6
D: TRBD1
size: -
V: TRBV24-1
length: 13
CDR3: CATQGQDNSPLHF
DNA: TGTGCCACCCAAGGACAGGATAATTCACCCCTCCACTTT

J: TRBJ1-6
D: -
size: -
V: TRBV10-3
length: 15
CDR3: CAISEDTSYNSPLHF
DNA: TGTGCCATCAGTGAGGACACCTCCTATAATTCACCCCTCCACTTT

J: TRBJ2-2
D: -
size: -
V: TRBV9
length: 14
CDR3: CASRGAPNTGELFF
DNA: TGTGCCAGCAGAGGGGCCCCGAACACCGGGGAGCTGTTTTTT

J: TRBJ2-7
D: TRBD1
size: -
V: TRBV5-8
length: 14
CDR3: CASSYGQATYEQYF
DNA: TGTGCCAGCAGCTATGGACAGGCCACCTACGAGCAGTACTTC

J: TRBJ2-5
D: TRBD1
size: -
V: TRBV28
length: 13
CDR3: CASSRDRVETQYF
DNA: TGTGCCAGCAGTCGTGACAGGGTTGAGACCCAGTACTTC

J: TRBJ2-3
D: -
size: -
V: TRBV9
length: 13
CDR3: CASSVGGGDTQYF
DNA: TGTGCCAGCAGCGTAGGGGGAGGAGATACGCAGTATTTT

J: TRBJ1-5
D: -
size: once
V: TRBV7-9
length: 16
CDR3: CASSLASGYSNQPQHF
DNA: TGTGCCAGCAGCTTAGCTTCAGGGTATAGCAATCAGCCCCAGCATTTT

J: TRBJ1-2
D: TRBD1
size: -
V: TRBV6-6
length: 15
CDR3: CASSYSGTGTYGYTF
DNA: TGTGCCAGCAGTTACTCGGGGACAGGGACCTATGGCTACACCTTC

J: TRBJ1-2
D: TRBD1
size: -
V: TRBV7-2
length: 15
CDR3: CASSLRDRFHYGYTF
DNA: TGTGCCAGCAGCTTGAGGGACAGATTCCACTATGGCTACACCTTC

J: TRBJ2-7
D: TRBD2
size: -
V: TRBV4-3
length: 17
CDR3: CASSQEGLGGGHYEQYF
DNA: TGCGCCAGCAGCCAAGAGGGATTAGGCGGGGGGCACTACGAGCAGTACTTC

J: TRBJ1-6
D: -
size: -
V: TRBV5-4
length: 15
CDR3: CASRPGQGDNSPLHF
DNA: TGTGCCAGCAGGCCCGGCCAGGGCGATAATTCACCCCTCCACTTT

J: TRBJ1-1
D: -
size: -
V: TRBV12-3/TRBV12-4
length: 11
CDR3: CASSVNTEAFF
DNA: TGTGCCAGCAGCGTGAACACTGAAGCTTTCTTT